The 8 T cell receptor beta chains given below trace back to one sample, sequenced in a study of vaccination effects on CD4 cells after COVID-19 (dated by TCRdb to 2022 to 2024). In the ViraFEST assay, PBMC were stimulated with viral peptide pools, and TCR sequencing was then used to find antigen-specific CD4+ T cell clonotypes based on their expansion. After approximately eleven days of culture, CD4+ T cells were isolated with the EasySep CD4+ T cell isolation kit. None of the healthy vaccine recipients had a prior SARS-CoV-2 infection, which was confirmed by nucleocapsid antibody tests that came back negative both before and after vaccination. Antigen specificity for these receptors is unknown. The library was obtained by the immunoSEQ multiplex PCR assay. TCRdb retrieved this table from immuneACCESS and kept in-frame rearrangements only. Not all clones are present; in checked studies, unresolved V genes account for under half, and no reason is known for the remainder. This sample has 65,000 to 90,000 clones in its table, and roughly 79% of those were observed once. Of the sample, roughly a tenth is held by the ten largest clones.

The sample consisted of CD4+ T cells from PBMCs cultured with SARS-CoV-2 spike peptides, taken before COVID-19 vaccination. Taken with the paper, the label for cell subset or site translates to: SARS-CoV-2 spike overlapping peptide pool stimulation. These receptors were obtained from a human donor who received a COVID-19 vaccine.

The genes are TRBV19 and TRBJ1-6, with a tentative D call TRBD1 (5 bases). The germline V gene encodes CDR1 LNHDA and CDR2 SQIVND (reference sequence). V lost 1 base to trimming and J lost 6 bases, with 7 bases between them. The CDR3 has 14 amino acids. CDR3 DNA sequence: TGTGCCAGTAGTATAGTCGGGGGTAATTCACCCCTCCACTTT. Its protein product is CASSIVGGNSPLHF.

This clone was detected a few times. The chain uses TRBV6-4 and TRBJ1-6; 9 bases are a match to TRBD1. The CDR3 contains 15 residues. CDR1 is MRHNA, CDR2 SNTAGT, per germline. The V and J ends lost 6 bases and 8 bases, in that order; junction bases with no gene match: 8. The CDR3 DNA is TGTGCCAGCAGGATTCAACAGGGGGCGGATTCACCCCTCCACTTT. It codes for CASRIQQGADSPLHF.

The gene calls are TRBV18 and TRBJ1-1, with D possibly being TRBD1 (6 bases). The length of the CDR3 is 14 residues. The V gene lost 2 bases and the J gene lost 7 bases, with 14 bases spanning the gap. Germline V gene data show CDR1 as KGHSH and CDR2 as LQKENI. The CDR3 coding sequence is TGTGCCAGCTCACCAGGCGGGACACTTGGTGAAGCTTTCTTT. Translated: CASSPGGTLGEAFF.

This sequence joins TRBV9 and TRBJ2-3; 13 nucleotides align to TRBD2. In germline, CDR1 is SGDLS, CDR2 YYNGEE. The CDR3 has 16 residues. After removal of 3 bases from V and 6 bases from J, the junction contained 7 bases not matched to a gene. CDR3 coding DNA: TGTGCCAGCAGCGCAACCGGGACTAGCGGGGCCGATACGCAGTATTTT. Encoded protein: CASSATGTSGADTQYF.

The chain is built from TRBV4-3 and TRBJ1-4, with TRBD1 matching over 7 bases. The V gene end was trimmed by 2 bases and the J gene end by 2 bases; junction bases not matched to a gene: 5. Germline CDR1 reads LGHNA; CDR2 reads YSLEER. This CDR3 contains 16 residues. Written as DNA, the CDR3 is TGCGCCAGCAGCCAAAAACAGGGGAACACTAATGAAAAACTGTTTTTT. Its protein product is CASSQKQGNTNEKLFF.

This chain links TRBV7-2 with TRBJ2-2, with 7 bases matching TRBD1. This CDR3 region has 14 residues. Germline values: CDR1 SGHTA, CDR2 FQGNSA. V lost 6 bases to trimming and J lost 2 bases; unmatched junction nucleotides: 3. DNA for the CDR3: TGTGCCAGCAGTCGGGACAGCAACACCGGGGAGCTGTTTTTT. As protein: CASSRDSNTGELFF.

This clone has more than one count but fewer than ten. The V gene is TRBV2, the J gene TRBJ1-2, with TRBD1 as a possible D gene (5 bases). CDR3 size: 14 residues. The germline V gene has CDR1 SNHLY and CDR2 FYNNEI. The ends were cut back, 6 bases at V and 2 bases at J, with 13 bases in the middle. CDR3 nucleotides: TGTGCCAGCAGAACCGACAGAGAAAACTATGGCTACACCTTC. It codes for CASRTDRENYGYTF.

V usage is TRBV4-2 and J usage is TRBJ2-4, with D perhaps TRBD1 or TRBD2 (6 bases each). Per germline, CDR1 LGHNA and CDR2 YNFKEQ. There are 14 residues in the CDR3. Trimming shortened V by 4 bases and J by 7 bases, and 14 bases separated the two germline ends. Here the CDR3 reads CASSLGGRSNIQYF. The DNA of the CDR3 is TGTGCCAGCAGCCTCGGGGGCCGGTCGAACATTCAGTACTTC.